This T cell receptor (beta chain) was sequenced for a study of T cell responses to AZD1222 COVID-19 vaccine. Profiled with immunoSEQ multiplex PCR; TCRdb holds only in-frame clones, not every one. Of 80,000 or so clones in the sample, about 92% are singletons; the top ten hold approximately 5%. On this clone itself: Its antigen is currently unknown.

V lost 6 bases and J lost 10; bases outside the gene matches: 7. This CDR3 region has 14 residues. The germline CDR1 and CDR2 sequences are SEHNR and FQNEAQ (reference sequence). Study results and caveats: Clonal diversity was possibly underestimated, and white British individuals and females predominated among donors. Vaccine-associated CD4 TCRs spanned spike, dominant at 160-218 and 743-854. Unmutated regions of variants are reportedly targeted by nearly half of spike-specific TCRs.

V gene TRBV7-9 combines with J gene TRBJ1-4, with 11 bases matching TRBD1. This receptor was identified in an adult who received the AZD1222 COVID-19 vaccine. The material was peripheral blood, obtained 28 days after the second AZD1222 dose. CDR3 DNA sequence: TGTGCCAGCAGTCGGACAGGGGGCGCCGGAAAACTGTTTTTT. This translates into CASSRTGGAGKLFF.